The entry below describes one TCR beta chain. Its matching antigen is unknown. These data belong to a study of shared clonotypes between healthy human individuals. About the research overall: Three CD4 naive, three CD4 memory, two CD8 naive and one CD8 memory plate were used per donor. Overall study findings and caveats: Clonotype sharing among the donors was expected to vary with sequencing depth.

Using about 0.2 ug DNA, 25,000 to 35,000 T cell genomes, the sorted-subset replicate PCRs were run. Produced via immunoSEQ multiplex PCR; TCRdb's table is partial and in-frame only. The data contain about 2 million clones, just under 95% of them singletons. V was pared by 5 bases and J by 1 base, with 13 bases between. This CDR3 is built from 15 residues. Germline V gene data show CDR1 as MNHEY and CDR2 as SMNVEV (reference sequence). As defined, naive CD8 cells were CD45RO-negative and positively selected for CCR7, with terminally differentiated effector memory CD45RA+ cells excluded. The genes are TRBV27 and TRBJ2-3; D is tentatively TRBD1 or TRBD2 (5 bases each). The sequence came from a man aged 18 to 30 in good health. Sequenced sample: naive CD8+ T cells sorted from blood. This CDR3 reads CASSGTASGTDTQYF. CDR3 DNA: TGTGCCAGCAGTGGGACGGCGAGCGGCACAGATACGCAGTATTTT.